This T cell receptor (beta chain) was observed in a study of shared clonotypes between healthy human individuals. Assay runs were performed at deep level. Repertoires were generated with immunoSEQ multiplex PCR, while TCRdb's copy carries only in-frame clones and drops some. Here the sample spans 1.5 million to 2.5 million clones, approximately 95% being singletons. Only CD45RO-negative cells positively selected for CCR7 counted as naive CD8 cells, so terminally differentiated effector memory CD45RA+ cells were excluded. This receptor was identified in a man aged 18 to 35 in good health. The material sequenced was naive CD8+ T cells sorted from blood.

The CDR3 protein is CASSHAPANGYTF. For the CDR3, the DNA is TGTGCCAGCAGCCATGCACCAGCAAATGGCTACACCTTC. The V gene is TRBV5-4, the J gene TRBJ1-2; D is unresolved. This CDR3 spans 13 amino acids. The germline CDR1 and CDR2 sequences are SGHNT and YYREEE (reference sequence). V was clipped by 4 bases and J by 6 bases, with 13 bases between them. The full variable domain, completed using reference TRBV5-4 and TRBJ1-2, is ETGVTQSPTHLIKTRGQQVTLRCSSQSGHNTVSWYQQALGQGPQFIFQYYREEENGRGNFPPRFSGLQFPNYSSELNVNALELDDSALYLCASSHAPANGYTFGSGTRLTVV.